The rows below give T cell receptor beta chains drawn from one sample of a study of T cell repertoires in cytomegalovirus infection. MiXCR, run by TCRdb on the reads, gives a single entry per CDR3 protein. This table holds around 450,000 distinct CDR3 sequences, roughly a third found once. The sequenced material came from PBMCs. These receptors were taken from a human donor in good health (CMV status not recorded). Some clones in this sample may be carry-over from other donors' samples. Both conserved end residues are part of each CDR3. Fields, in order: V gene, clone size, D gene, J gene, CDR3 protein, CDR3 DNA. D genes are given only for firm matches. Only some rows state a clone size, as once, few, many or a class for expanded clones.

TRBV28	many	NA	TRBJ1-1	CASSSRDLNTEAFF	TGTGCCAGCAGTTCGAGGGACCTGAACACTGAAGCTTTCTTT
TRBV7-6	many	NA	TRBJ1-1	CASSLGQTQNTEAFF	TGTGCCAGCAGCTTAGGACAAACGCAGAACACTGAAGCTTTCTTT
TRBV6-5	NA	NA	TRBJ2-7	CASSYSSIYEQYF	TGTGCCAGCAGTTACTCGAGCATTTACGAGCAGTACTTC
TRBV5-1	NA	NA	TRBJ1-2	CASSLNEGSGYTF	TGCGCCAGCAGCTTGAATGAAGGGAGCGGCTACACCTTC
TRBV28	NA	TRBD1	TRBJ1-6	CASKRQGDRNSPLHF	TGTGCCAGCAAAAGACAGGGGGACCGAAATTCACCCCTCCACTTT
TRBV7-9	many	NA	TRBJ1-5	CASSPAGSEGNQPQHF	TGTGCCAGCAGCCCCGCCGGGTCTGAGGGCAATCAGCCCCAGCATTTT
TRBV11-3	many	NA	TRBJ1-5	CASSLEGYGTASNQPQHF	TGTGCCAGCAGCTTAGAGGGTTATGGGACGGCAAGCAATCAGCCCCAGCATTTT
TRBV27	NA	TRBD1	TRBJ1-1	CASRTGQGAGWTEAFF	TGTGCCAGCAGGACGGGACAGGGGGCTGGTTGGACTGAAGCTTTCTTT
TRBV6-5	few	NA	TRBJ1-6	CASSYRRGSLSISPLHF	TGTGCCAGCAGTTACCGGAGGGGAAGTCTGTCGATTTCACCCCTCCACTTT
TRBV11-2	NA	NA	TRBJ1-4	CASSLGERRQGATNEKLFF	TGTGCCAGCAGCTTAGGGGAGAGGAGGCAGGGAGCAACTAATGAAAAACTGTTTTTT
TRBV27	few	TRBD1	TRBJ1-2	CASSLSPDRVRYGYTF	TGTGCCAGCAGTTTATCGCCCGACAGGGTTCGCTATGGCTACACCTTC
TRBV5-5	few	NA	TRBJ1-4	CASSYHQPGGEKLFF	TGTGCCAGCAGCTACCATCAACCGGGAGGAGAAAAACTGTTTTTT
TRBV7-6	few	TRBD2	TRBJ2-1	CASSLRPVAGARYNEQFF	TGTGCCAGCAGCCTGCGACCGGTAGCGGGGGCCAGATACAATGAGCAGTTCTTC
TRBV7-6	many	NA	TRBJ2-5	CASSPRRSGEETQYF	TGTGCCAGCAGCCCCCGCCGATCCGGGGAAGAGACCCAGTACTTC
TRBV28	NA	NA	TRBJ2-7	CASKSPTEQYF	TGTGCCAGTAAGTCTCCTACCGAGCAGTACTTC
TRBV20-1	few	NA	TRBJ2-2	CSARPGDTNTGELFF	TGCAGTGCTAGACCTGGGGACACCAACACCGGGGAGCTGTTTTTT
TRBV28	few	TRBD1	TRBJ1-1	CASSPGQSMNTEAFF	TGTGCCAGCAGTCCGGGACAGAGCATGAACACTGAAGCTTTCTTT
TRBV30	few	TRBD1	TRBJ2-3	CAWSEGQGSADTQYF	TGTGCCTGGTCCGAGGGACAGGGCTCAGCGGATACGCAGTATTTT
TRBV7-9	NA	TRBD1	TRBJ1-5	CASSSEWGTGNQPQHF	TGTGCCAGCAGCTCAGAATGGGGGACAGGCAATCAGCCCCAGCATTTT
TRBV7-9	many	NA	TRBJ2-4	CASSHPPGNLAKNIQYF	TGTGCCAGCAGCCACCCTCCGGGCAACCTAGCCAAAAACATTCAGTACTTC
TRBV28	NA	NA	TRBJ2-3	CASSQGLRDTQYF	TGTGCCAGCAGTCAGGGACTCCGAGATACGCAGTATTTT
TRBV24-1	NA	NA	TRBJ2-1	CATSDFGASGYEQFF	TGTGCCACCAGTGATTTCGGAGCTTCGGGGTATGAGCAGTTCTTC
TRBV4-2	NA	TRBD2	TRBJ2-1	CASSPNSGGRTSYNEQFF	TGTGCCAGCAGCCCTAATAGCGGGGGACGCACGTCCTACAATGAGCAGTTCTTC